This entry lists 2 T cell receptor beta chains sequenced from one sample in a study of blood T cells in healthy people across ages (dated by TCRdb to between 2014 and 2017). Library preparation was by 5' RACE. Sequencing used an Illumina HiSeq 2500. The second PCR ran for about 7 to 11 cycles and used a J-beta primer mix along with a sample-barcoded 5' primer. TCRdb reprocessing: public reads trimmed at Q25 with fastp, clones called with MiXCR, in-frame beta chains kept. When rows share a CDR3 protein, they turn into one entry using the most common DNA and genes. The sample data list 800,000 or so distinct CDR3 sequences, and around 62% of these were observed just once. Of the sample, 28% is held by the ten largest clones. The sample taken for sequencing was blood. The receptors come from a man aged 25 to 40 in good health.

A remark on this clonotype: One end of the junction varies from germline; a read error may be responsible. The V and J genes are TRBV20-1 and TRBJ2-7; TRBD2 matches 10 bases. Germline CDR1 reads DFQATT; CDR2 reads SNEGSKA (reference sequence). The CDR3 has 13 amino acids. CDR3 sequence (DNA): TGCAGTACTAGCGGGGAGCGGACGTACGAGCAGTACTTC. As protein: CSTSGERTYEQYF.

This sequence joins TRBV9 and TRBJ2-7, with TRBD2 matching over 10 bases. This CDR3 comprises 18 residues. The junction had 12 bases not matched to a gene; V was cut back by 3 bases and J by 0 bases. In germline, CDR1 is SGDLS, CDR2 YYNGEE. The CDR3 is CASSGSGGPASSSYEQYF. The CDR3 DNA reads TGTGCCAGCAGCGGTAGCGGGGGGCCCGCCTCATCCTCCTACGAGCAGTACTTC.